This T cell receptor (beta chain) was identified during a study of cytomegalovirus exposure and HLA in healthy donors. Study-wide context: Findings of an earlier analysis included some 120 million unique TCR beta sequences from some 190 million T cells. Findings of the study overall: Analyses of presence/absence relied on an assumption of roughly uniform sequencing depth across donors. Indistinguishable V segments, including TRBV6-2 and TRBV6-3, were excluded.

In regard to this clone: The antigen is not known.

The CDR3 contains 14 residues. Germline loops: CDR1 SNHLY, CDR2 FYNNEI. V was cut by 2 bases and J by 6 bases, with 14 bases left in between. Whether this donor was CMV seropositive was not recorded. PCR was performed using 60 Vbeta and 13 Jbeta primers. Using immunoSEQ multiplex PCR, the repertoire was profiled, and TCRdb retains in-frame clones only, with some absent. The data show some 170,000 clones, under 85% seen once. V and J are TRBV2 and TRBJ2-7; D gene unclear. The TCR sequence derives from a human donor in good health. Sequencing was done on a sample of PBMCs. The CDR3 sequence is CASSESFSSGEQYF. CDR3 coding DNA: TGTGCCAGCAGTGAAAGCTTCTCCTCGGGCGAGCAGTACTTC.